This entry lists 20 T cell receptor beta chains sequenced from one sample in a study of shared clonotypes between healthy human individuals. Assay used: immunoSEQ multiplex PCR; TCRdb lists only in-frame clones, some missing. The table lists under 2,500,000 clones, approximately 96% of them singletons, with roughly 0.13% in the top ten. Material for sequencing was naive CD4+ T cells sorted from blood. The subset: CD45RA+ positively selected. The receptors here all came from a man aged 18 to 29 in good health.

This sequence joins TRBV19 and TRBJ2-3; 10 nucleotides line up with TRBD2. Germline loops: CDR1 LNHDA, CDR2 SQIVND (reference sequence). Germline trimming cut 4 bases from V and 6 bases from J; bases unmatched to any gene: 7. The CDR3 is 15 residues long. The CDR3 is CASSTLAGVGDTQYF. The CDR3 DNA reads TGTGCCAGTAGTACTCTAGCGGGGGTAGGGGATACGCAGTATTTT.

This chain connects TRBV27 to TRBJ1-6; 8 positions agree with TRBD1. Losses at the gene ends were 3 bases for V and 1 base for J; bases not matched to a gene: 17. CDR3 length equals 21 residues. Germline CDR1 and CDR2: MNHEY and SMNVEV (reference sequence). This chain's CDR3 is CASSFPSPGQAIGSYNSPLHF. The CDR3 nucleotides are TGTGCCAGCAGTTTTCCCTCGCCGGGACAGGCCATAGGGTCCTATAATTCACCCCTCCACTTT.

The chain employs TRBV19 and TRBJ1-1; possible D gene TRBD1, 5 bases. The germline V gene encodes CDR1 LNHDA and CDR2 SQIVND (reference sequence). Trimming took off 8 bases at V and 4 bases at J, with 17 bases between the two ends. This CDR3 comprises 14 residues. The CDR3 DNA is TGTGCCAGTGCTAAGGAGGGGTTGGGCACTGAAGCTTTCTTT. This sequence encodes CASAKEGLGTEAFF.

Note on this clone: In the same sample, other DNA sequences code for this CDR3. The V gene is TRBV9, the J gene TRBJ2-1, with 9 positions matching TRBD2. The germline gives CDR1 SGDLS, CDR2 YYNGEE. CDR3 length equals 15 residues. J gave up 4 bases and V 2 bases, and 4 bases lay outside the gene matches. CDR3 coding DNA: TGTGCCAGCAGCGTCTCTAGCGGGGAGTACAATGAGCAGTTCTTC. This codes for CASSVSSGEYNEQFF. Full variable domain (outside the CDR3, taken from reference TRBV9 and TRBJ2-1): DSGVTQTPKHLITATGQRVTLRCSPRSGDLSVYWYQQSLDQGLQFLIQYYNGEERAKGNILERFSAQQFPDLHSELNLSSLELGDSALYFCASSVSSGEYNEQFFGPGTRLTVL.

The rearrangement joins TRBV5-1 to TRBJ2-7, with TRBD2 matching 9 bases. CDR3 size: 16 residues. Germline loops: CDR1 SGHRS, CDR2 YFSETQ. With V trimmed by 5 bases and J by 4 bases, 13 bases remained unmatched. In nucleotides, the CDR3 is TGCGCCAGCAGTCCCGGGTCGAGGACTAGCGTGTACGAGCAGTACTTC. It yields the protein CASSPGSRTSVYEQYF. Using reference TRBV5-1 and TRBJ2-7 for the parts outside the CDR3, the full variable domain is KAGVTQTPRYLIKTRGQQVTLSCSPISGHRSVSWYQQTPGQGLQFLFEYFSETQRNKGNFPGRFSGRQFSNSRSEMNVSTLELGDSALYLCASSPGSRTSVYEQYFGPGTRLTVT.

This chain connects TRBV6-1 to TRBJ1-1; 11 nucleotides line up with TRBD1. The germline V gene has CDR1 MNHNS and CDR2 SASEGT. There are 13 residues in the CDR3. V trimming: 6 bases; J trimming: 5 bases; junction bases outside the gene matches: 2. The CDR3 spells CASRDRGRTEAFF. The DNA for the CDR3 is TGTGCCAGCAGGGACAGGGGGCGGACTGAAGCTTTCTTT.

This rearrangement joins TRBV30 to TRBJ2-7; TRBD2 aligns across 7 bases. The V gene end was trimmed by 2 bases and the J gene end by 5 bases; junction bases not matched to a gene: 6. CDR1 is GTSNPN, CDR2 SVGIG, per germline (reference sequence). The CDR3 covers 13 residues. The CDR3 sequence: CAWSRRGLDEQYF. The CDR3 nucleotides are TGTGCCTGGAGTAGGCGGGGGTTGGACGAGCAGTACTTC.

In regard to this clone: One end of the junction fails to match germline, which may point to a read error. The rearrangement joins TRBV7-7 to TRBJ2-1; unclear D gene. Germline loops: CDR1 SSHAT, CDR2 FNYEAQ (reference sequence). The CDR3 is 9 amino acids. The CDR3 spells CASSPLRFF. The CDR3 coding sequence is TGTGCTAGCAGCCCACTGCGGTTCTTC.

This clone was picked up one time. V usage is TRBV6-1 and J usage is TRBJ2-7; D is undetermined. Trimming removed 0 bases from V and 0 bases from J, with 12 bases in between. This CDR3 contains 16 residues. Germline assignment: CDR1 MNHNS and CDR2 SASEGT. The CDR3: CASSEALGWSSYEQYF. The CDR3 DNA follows: TGTGCCAGCAGTGAAGCACTGGGTTGGTCCTCCTACGAGCAGTACTTC.

In nucleotides, the CDR3 is TGTGCCAGCAGCTTAGGGGGACAGGAGCCACAGCCCCAGCATTTT. Its translation: CASSLGGQEPQPQHF. The J gene is TRBJ1-5, the V gene TRBV5-4; 8 nucleotides match TRBD1. V lost 2 bases to trimming and J lost 7 bases; unmatched junction nucleotides: 8. The length of the CDR3 is 15 residues. From germline, CDR1 is SGHNT and CDR2 YYREEE (reference sequence).

This clone was picked up one time. The chain joins TRBV6-5 to TRBJ2-1; 10 nucleotides match TRBD2. The CDR3 covers 15 residues. Germline V gene data show CDR1 as MNHEY and CDR2 as SVGAGI. The V segment lost 6 bases and the J segment 12 bases; nucleotides outside the gene matches: 14. The CDR3 bases are TGTGCCAGCAGACCGGGACTAGCGAGTACAATGAGGCAGTTCTTC. Amino acids: CASRPGLASTMRQFF.

V is TRBV6-5 and J is TRBJ1-5; D is unresolved. The CDR3 is 14 residues long. Trimming took 5 bases from V and 2 from J, leaving 10 bases between them. Germline values: CDR1 MNHEY, CDR2 SVGAGI. The CDR3 sequence: CASSSRSGNQPQHF. CDR3 coding DNA: TGTGCCAGCAGTAGCCGTTCGGGCAATCAGCCCCAGCATTTT.

The chain joins TRBV5-6 to TRBJ1-5; unclear D gene. The V end was cut by 0 bases, the J end by 10 bases, with 17 bases between. CDR1 is SGHDT and CDR2 is YYEEEE in the germline V gene. The CDR3 sequence is 15 residues long. CDR3 in amino acids: CASSLGGAGSDPQHF. CDR3 coding DNA: TGTGCCAGCAGCTTGGGCGGAGCAGGCTCTGATCCCCAGCATTTT. Full variable domain (missing parts from reference TRBV5-6 and TRBJ1-5): DAGVTQSPTHLIKTRGQQVTLRCSPKSGHDTVSWYQQALGQGPQFIFQYYEEEERQRGNFPDRFSGHQFPNYSSELNVNALLLGDSALYLCASSLGGAGSDPQHFGDGTRLSIL.

V usage is TRBV28 and J usage is TRBJ1-4; D ambiguous. The CDR3 runs 15 residues. V lost 6 bases, J lost 0 bases, and 11 bases lay in between. Germline CDR1 MDHEN, CDR2 SYDVKM. In DNA, the CDR3 is TGTGCCAGCAGCTGGACGGAACCAACTAATGAAAAACTGTTTTTT. Protein product: CASSWTEPTNEKLFF.

This chain joins TRBV11-2 and TRBJ2-2; 8 nucleotides align to TRBD1. Germline V gives CDR1 SGHAT, CDR2 FQNNGV. V shed 8 bases, J shed 2 bases, and the junction held 10 bases outside the gene matches. The CDR3 loop spans 16 amino acids. CDR3 sequence: CASVLGQGPNTGELFF. In nucleotides, the CDR3 is TGTGCCAGCGTGCTAGGACAGGGACCTAACACCGGGGAGCTGTTTTTT.

The chain links TRBV5-4 to TRBJ2-3; no clear D gene. The CDR3 has 16 amino acids. V lost 0 bases, J lost 5 bases, and 16 bases lay in between. The V gene's germline CDR1 is SGHNT and CDR2 YYREEE (reference sequence). CDR3 sequence: CASSLVSSSIRDTQYF. In DNA, the CDR3 is TGTGCCAGCAGCTTGGTTTCTAGTTCGATAAGAGATACGCAGTATTTT.

The chain links TRBV7-9 to TRBJ1-1, with 11 nucleotides matching TRBD1. The junction had 12 bases not matched to a gene; V was cut back by 5 bases and J by 4 bases. The germline gives CDR1 SEHNR, CDR2 FQNEAQ (reference sequence). This CDR3 is built from 17 residues. In DNA form, the CDR3 reads TGTGCCAGCAGCATTGGACAGGGGGCGCCTTTAGGCACTGAAGCTTTCTTT. This encodes CASSIGQGAPLGTEAFF.

The gene calls are TRBV5-4 and TRBJ2-7; 10 bases are shared with TRBD1. In germline, CDR1 is SGHNT, CDR2 YYREEE (reference sequence). Trimming cost V 4 bases and J 0 bases; bases outside gene matches: 7. This CDR3 is 16 amino acids long. CDR3 in DNA: TGTGCCAGCAGCGCAAACGGACAGGGGGGCTCCTACGAGCAGTACTTC. Its protein product is CASSANGQGGSYEQYF.

V and J are TRBV10-3 and TRBJ1-1; D unclear. Germline assignment: CDR1 ENHRY and CDR2 SYGVKD. This CDR3 is built from 12 residues. With 3 bases removed from V and 7 bases from J, the gap between germline ends came to 9 bases. The CDR3 here is CAISESGLEAFF. The CDR3 DNA reads TGTGCCATCAGTGAATCTGGCCTTGAAGCTTTCTTT.

V gene TRBV10-3 combines with J gene TRBJ1-1; D perhaps matches TRBD1 (6 bases). V lost 10 bases and J lost 8, with 23 bases in between. This CDR3 is 14 amino acids long. Germline V CDR1 and CDR2: ENHRY, SYGVKD. CDR3 nucleotides: TGTGCCACCACTCCGGGGGCAGGGGAACGGGAAGCTTTCTTT. Amino acid sequence: CATTPGAGEREAFF.